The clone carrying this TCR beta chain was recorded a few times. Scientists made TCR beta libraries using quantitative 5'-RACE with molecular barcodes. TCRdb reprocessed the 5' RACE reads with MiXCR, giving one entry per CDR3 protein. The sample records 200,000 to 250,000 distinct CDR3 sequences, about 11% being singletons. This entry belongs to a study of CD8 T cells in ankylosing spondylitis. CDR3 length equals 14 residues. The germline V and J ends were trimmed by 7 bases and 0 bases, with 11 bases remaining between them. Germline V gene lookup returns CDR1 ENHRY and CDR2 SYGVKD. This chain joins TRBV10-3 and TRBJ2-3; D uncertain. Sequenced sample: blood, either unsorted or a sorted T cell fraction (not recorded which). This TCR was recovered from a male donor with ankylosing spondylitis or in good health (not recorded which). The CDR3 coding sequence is TGTGCCATCACGGGCGAAACTAGCACAGATACGCAGTATTTT. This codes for CAITGETSTDTQYF.